What follows are 20 T cell receptor beta chains derived from one specimen sequenced in a study of cytomegalovirus exposure and HLA in healthy donors. The PCR made use of 60 Vbeta and 13 Jbeta primers. Repertoires were generated with immunoSEQ multiplex PCR, while TCRdb's copy carries only in-frame clones and drops some. This repertoire comprises 60,000 to 90,000 clones; its ten largest clones make up 4.5% to 5%. Sequenced: PBMCs. The receptors stem from a woman aged 40 to 55 in good health and CMV-seropositive.

This chain uses TRBV6-6 with TRBJ2-2; tentative D call: TRBD2 (6 bases). The V gene lost 6 bases and the J gene lost 3 bases, with 17 bases spanning the gap. The CDR3 totals 16 residues. Per the germline V gene, CDR1 is MNHNY and CDR2 is SVGAGI (reference sequence). CDR3 protein: CASSNLRERDTGELFF. CDR3 sequence (DNA): TGTGCCAGCAGCAACTTACGGGAGAGAGACACCGGGGAGCTGTTTTTT.

The V gene is TRBV5-1, the J gene TRBJ2-5; D perhaps matches TRBD2 (7 bases). The J call may be wrong; the DNA end is better matched by TRBJ2-7. CDR1 and CDR2 from the germline V gene are SGHRS and YFSETQ. This CDR3 spans 15 amino acids. CDR3 DNA sequence: TGCGCCAGCAGAGAGCCGAGGGGGGGTCTCGACGAGCAGTACTTC. Its protein product is CASREPRGGLDEQYF.

The chain combines TRBV2 with TRBJ2-5, with 7 bases identical to TRBD1. CDR1 SNHLY and CDR2 FYNNEI come from the germline V gene. The V segment lost 7 bases and the J segment 2 bases; nucleotides outside the gene matches: 4. The length of the CDR3 is 13 residues. CDR3 nucleotide sequence: TGTGCCAGCATGGGACAGCAACAAGAGACCCAGTACTTC. It codes for CASMGQQQETQYF.

The chain links TRBV9 to TRBJ1-3, with D hard to call. CDR1 is SGDLS and CDR2 is YYNGEE in the germline V gene. Trimming shortened V by 2 bases and J by 2 bases, and 8 bases separated the two germline ends. The CDR3 spans 14 residues. The CDR3 loop is CASSVGSPGNTIYF. Written as DNA, the CDR3 is TGTGCCAGCAGCGTGGGCAGTCCTGGAAACACCATATATTTT.

The chain recombines TRBV9 with TRBJ2-1; TRBD2 agrees at 7 bases. Germline lookup yields CDR1 SGDLS and CDR2 YYNGEE. V gave up 0 bases and J gave up 3 bases; unmatched junction bases: 6. The CDR3 sequence is 16 residues long. CDR3 in amino acids: CASSVDASGYYNEQFF. CDR3 bases: TGTGCCAGCAGCGTAGATGCTAGCGGATACTACAATGAGCAGTTCTTC.

The chain recombines TRBV7-2 with TRBJ2-1, with 10 bases fitting TRBD2. Per the germline V gene, CDR1 is SGHTA and CDR2 is FQGNSA. J was trimmed by 9 bases and V by 5 bases; bases with no gene match: 7. The CDR3 loop spans 14 amino acids. The CDR3 sequence is CASSASGSWGEQFF. CDR3 in DNA: TGTGCCAGCAGCGCTAGCGGGAGCTGGGGTGAGCAGTTCTTC.

The rearrangement links TRBV29-1 to TRBJ2-1, with 7 bases aligning to TRBD1. After removal of 8 bases from V and 0 bases from J, the junction contained 4 bases not matched to a gene. The V gene's germline CDR1 is SQVTM and CDR2 ANQGSEA. There are 13 residues in the CDR3. The CDR3 is CSLAGGSYNEQFF. For the CDR3, the DNA is TGCAGCCTTGCAGGGGGCTCCTACAATGAGCAGTTCTTC.

Concerning this clone itself: In the same sample, other DNA sequences code for this CDR3. The gene calls are TRBV20-1 and TRBJ1-2; D uncertain. Trimming removed 5 bases at V and 3 bases at J, with 7 bases between. This CDR3 spans 11 amino acids. Germline V lookup: CDR1 DFQATT, CDR2 SNEGSKA (reference sequence). CDR3 DNA: TGCAGTGCTTCATCGGACTATGGCTACACCTTC. This encodes CSASSDYGYTF.

The chain employs TRBV6-1 and TRBJ1-4, with a weak D call TRBD1 (6 bases). This CDR3 is 14 amino acids long. V dropped 8 bases and J dropped 8 bases, with 18 bases sitting between them. CDR1 MNHNS and CDR2 SASEGT come from the germline V gene. The CDR3 DNA is TGTGCCAGCCGCCTGGGGGCCCTCGGGGAAAAACTGTTTTTT. Its translation: CASRLGALGEKLFF.

The gene calls are TRBV5-1 and TRBJ1-2, with 9 bases fitting TRBD1. This CDR3 spans 15 amino acids. Germline CDR1 reads SGHRS; CDR2 reads YFSETQ. V shed 5 bases, J shed 5 bases, and the junction held 10 bases outside the gene matches. The CDR3 DNA sequence: TGCGCCAGCAGTTTTGAACCGGACAGGGGATATGGCTACACCTTC. Its translation: CASSFEPDRGYGYTF.

The chain employs TRBV4-1 and TRBJ2-5, with 13 bases identical to TRBD2. The CDR3 spans 19 residues. Germline CDR1 reads MGHRA; CDR2 reads YSYEKL. V lost 4 bases and J lost 2; bases outside the gene matches: 13. The CDR3 nucleotides are TGCGCCAGCAGCCGTACCAACCGACTAGCGGGGGGTCATCAAGAGACCCAGTACTTC. Its protein is CASSRTNRLAGGHQETQYF.

V is TRBV6-4 and J is TRBJ2-6; D is ambiguous. The CDR3 extends over 16 amino acids. V shed 0 bases and J shed 0 bases, with 6 bases lying between them. Germline V gene data show CDR1 as MRHNA and CDR2 as SNTAGT. The CDR3 is CASSDSTNSGANVLTF. CDR3 nucleotides: TGTGCCAGCAGTGACTCGACAAACTCTGGGGCCAACGTCCTGACTTTC.

The chain carries TRBV2 and TRBJ2-5; no definite D call. From germline, CDR1 is SNHLY and CDR2 FYNNEI. The CDR3 loop spans 14 amino acids. V was clipped by 1 base and J by 0 bases, with 6 bases between them. CDR3 region: CASSEVTDQETQYF. The CDR3 DNA reads as TGTGCCAGCAGTGAAGTTACAGACCAAGAGACCCAGTACTTC.

V usage is TRBV18 and J usage is TRBJ1-1; D possibly corresponds to TRBD1 (5 bases). Germline V gene data show CDR1 as KGHSH and CDR2 as LQKENI. The CDR3 consists of 16 residues. The V and J ends lost 1 base and 0 bases respectively, with 12 bases between them. The CDR3 loop reads CASSPRGASMNTEAFF. The CDR3 DNA sequence: TGTGCCAGCTCACCACGTGGGGCCAGCATGAACACTGAAGCTTTCTTT.

The chain employs TRBV6-5 and TRBJ1-1, with D tentatively TRBD1 (5 bases). The CDR3 extends over 12 amino acids. The germline gives CDR1 MNHEY, CDR2 SVGAGI. V was pared by 8 bases and J by 8 bases, with 15 bases between. CDR3 coding DNA: TGTGCCAGCGGCACAGATCGGACAGAAGCTTTCTTT. Translating gives CASGTDRTEAFF.

The chain has TRBV28 and TRBJ1-4, with 7 bases lining up with TRBD1. Germline CDR1 MDHEN, CDR2 SYDVKM. Trimming took 5 bases from V and 8 from J; bases not matched to a gene: 8. The CDR3 spans 14 residues. The CDR3 DNA sequence: TGTGCCAGCAGTGGGAACGGACAGGAGGAAAAACTGTTTTTT. Protein product: CASSGNGQEEKLFF.

V usage is TRBV28 and J usage is TRBJ1-1; D remains unclear. The V end lost 4 bases, the J end lost 1 base, and 22 bases lay between the germline ends. The germline gives CDR1 MDHEN, CDR2 SYDVKM. The CDR3 spans 18 residues. This CDR3 is CASSSPTASYPRNTEAFF. CDR3 DNA: TGTGCCAGCAGTTCCCCGACGGCATCTTATCCTAGGAACACTGAAGCTTTCTTT.

The V and J genes are TRBV19 and TRBJ1-2, with 8 bases matching TRBD1. This CDR3 has 15 amino acids. The V and J ends lost 3 bases and 3 bases, in that order; junction bases with no gene match: 6. CDR1 is LNHDA and CDR2 is SQIVND in the germline V gene (reference sequence). CDR3 residues: CASSMLAGGDYGYTF. CDR3 in DNA: TGTGCCAGTAGTATGTTGGCAGGGGGCGACTATGGCTACACCTTC. Based on the CDR3 plus reference TRBV19 and TRBJ1-2, the full variable domain is DGGITQSPKYLFRKEGQNVTLSCEQNLNHDAMYWYRQDPGQGLRLIYYSQIVNDFQKGDIAEGYSVSREKKESFPLTVTSAQKNPTAFYLCASSMLAGGDYGYTFGSGTRLTVV.

Concerning this clone itself: An end of the junction differs from the germline gene, which may be a read error. Distinct nucleotide sequences in the sample also encode this CDR3. J is TRBJ1-4 and V is TRBV5-1; weak D call: TRBD1 (6 bases). The CDR3 consists of 14 residues. Germline CDR1 SGHRS, CDR2 YFSETQ. CDR3 region: CASSVDSLEEKLFF. As DNA, the CDR3 is TGCGCCAGCAGCGTGGACAGCTTGGAAGAAAAACTGTTCTTT. Looking up the rest from reference TRBV5-1 and TRBJ1-4 gives the full variable domain: KAGVTQTPRYLIKTRGQQVTLSCSPISGHRSVSWYQQTPGQGLQFLFEYFSETQRNKGNFPGRFSGRQFSNSRSEMNVSTLELGDSALYLCASSVDSLEEKLFFGSGTQLSVL.

The chain couples TRBV11-2 to TRBJ1-2; 9 positions match TRBD1. J was trimmed by 4 bases and V by 5 bases; bases with no gene match: 8. CDR1 and CDR2 (germline): SGHAT, FQNNGV. The CDR3 sequence is 15 residues long. The CDR3 region has the DNA TGTGCCAGCAGCCTGATAACAGGGGGCGCCTATGGCTACACCTTC. Translating it yields CASSLITGGAYGYTF.